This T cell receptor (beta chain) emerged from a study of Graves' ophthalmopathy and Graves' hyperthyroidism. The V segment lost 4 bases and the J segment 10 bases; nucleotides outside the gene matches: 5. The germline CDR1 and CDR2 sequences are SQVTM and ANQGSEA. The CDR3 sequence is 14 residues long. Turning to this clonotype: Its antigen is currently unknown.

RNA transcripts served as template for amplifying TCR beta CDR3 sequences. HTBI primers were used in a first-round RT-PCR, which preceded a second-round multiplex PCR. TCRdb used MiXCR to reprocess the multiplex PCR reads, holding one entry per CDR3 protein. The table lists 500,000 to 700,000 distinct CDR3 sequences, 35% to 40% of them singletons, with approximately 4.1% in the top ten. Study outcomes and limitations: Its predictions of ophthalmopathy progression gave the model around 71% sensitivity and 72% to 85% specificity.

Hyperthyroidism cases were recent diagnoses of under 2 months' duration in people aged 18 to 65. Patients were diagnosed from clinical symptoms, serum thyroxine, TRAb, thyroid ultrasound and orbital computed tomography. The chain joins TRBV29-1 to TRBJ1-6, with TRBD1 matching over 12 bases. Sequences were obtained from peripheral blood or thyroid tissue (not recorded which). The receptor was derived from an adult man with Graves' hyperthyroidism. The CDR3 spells CSVGGTGGGSPLHF. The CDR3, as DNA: TGCAGCGTTGGCGGGACAGGGGGCGGCTCACCCCTCCACTTT.